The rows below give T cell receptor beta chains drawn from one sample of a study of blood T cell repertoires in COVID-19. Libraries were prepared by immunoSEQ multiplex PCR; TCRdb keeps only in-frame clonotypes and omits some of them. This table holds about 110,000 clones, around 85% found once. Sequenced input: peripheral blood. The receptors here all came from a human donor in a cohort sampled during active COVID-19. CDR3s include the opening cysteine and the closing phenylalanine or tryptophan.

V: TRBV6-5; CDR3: CASRRQGPHGYTF
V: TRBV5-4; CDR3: CASSLQGQGYYSPLHF
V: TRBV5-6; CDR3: CASSLGTGGGEKLFF
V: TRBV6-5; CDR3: CASTKGQVYGYTF
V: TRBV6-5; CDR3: CASSYLVHGGGYEQYF
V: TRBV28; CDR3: CASSRLRGLDQPQHF
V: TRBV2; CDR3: CASSEFRIGGKNTEAFF
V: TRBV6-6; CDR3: CASSYGGGFDEQYF
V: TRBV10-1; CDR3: CASSESGLAGRILYNEQFF
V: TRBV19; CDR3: CASTHRTFYGYTF
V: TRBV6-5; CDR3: CATSLGPGNYGYTF
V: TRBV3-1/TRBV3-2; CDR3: CASSQEPGGGGSYNEQFF
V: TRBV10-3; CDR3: CATASGLPPTEAFF
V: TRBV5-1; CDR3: CASSFEGRGSTDTQYF
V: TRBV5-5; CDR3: CASSPSGGQPQHF
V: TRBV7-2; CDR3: CASSLAPGSYNSPLHF
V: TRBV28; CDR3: CASSLGGLVTGNTIYF
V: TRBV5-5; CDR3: CASSLTGANYDYTF
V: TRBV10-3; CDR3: CAIRRAPDRSKGYTF
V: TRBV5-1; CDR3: CASGPTARNTEAFF
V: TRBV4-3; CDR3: CASSQDAGGDTQYF
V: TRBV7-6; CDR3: CASSSKRGSSYNEQFF
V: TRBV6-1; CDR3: CASSETARPTF
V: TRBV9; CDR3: CASSVASGDSYEQYF
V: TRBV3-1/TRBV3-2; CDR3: CASSTGLVLFYEQYF
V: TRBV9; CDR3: CASSSQGSRTEAFF
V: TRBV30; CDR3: CAWSLTPGGAQHF
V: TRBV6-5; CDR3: CASSSWTSGGAYEQFF
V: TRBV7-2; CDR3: CASSATGKPSNSPLHF
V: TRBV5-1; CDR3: CASSPDPDRGRSLHF
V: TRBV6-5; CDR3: CASGEDRGWAEAFF
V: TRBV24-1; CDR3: CATNGTGGSFTEAFF
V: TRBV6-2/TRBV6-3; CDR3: CASSPDRRRQYF
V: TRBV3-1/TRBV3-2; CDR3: CASSQGNQGNIQYF
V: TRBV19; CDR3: CASRPDRNTGELFF
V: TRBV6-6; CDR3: CASSDRGTSGNTIYF
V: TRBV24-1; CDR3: CATSDIRGNINNEQFF
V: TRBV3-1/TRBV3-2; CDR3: CASSQNSGNLNIQYF
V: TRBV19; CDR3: CASSWTSGGAGNIQYF
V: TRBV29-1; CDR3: CSVEEGEYSTDTQYF
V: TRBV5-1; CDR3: CASSLVQASYGYTF
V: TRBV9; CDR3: CASSKLGYEQYF
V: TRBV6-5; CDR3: CASRRQGQDYGYTF
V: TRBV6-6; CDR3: CASSYSRGGVEQFF
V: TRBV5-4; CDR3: CASSPSNRIEYF
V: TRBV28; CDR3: CASTPPLAGERDTQYF
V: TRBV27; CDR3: CASKDPGQGPYGYTF
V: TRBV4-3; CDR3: CASSQDRGIYGYTF